Each of the 20 T cell receptor beta chains below was sequenced from the same sample in a study of blood T cell repertoires in COVID-19. Method: immunoSEQ multiplex PCR; TCRdb's copy keeps in-frame clones and lacks some. This sample has about 100,000 clones; about 80% occur once, and the top ten carry under 35%. Sequenced input: peripheral blood. All receptors derive from a man between 65 and 85 years old with active or convalescent COVID-19.

This chain joins TRBV10-3 and TRBJ1-4, with 7 bases matching TRBD1. The germline gives CDR1 ENHRY, CDR2 SYGVKD. The J segment lost 7 bases and the V segment lost 8 bases, leaving 7 bases of the junction unmatched. The CDR3 has 13 residues. The CDR3 DNA is TGTGCCATCGGAGGGGGCGGTGGTGAAAAACTGTTTTTT. Encoded protein: CAIGGGGGEKLFF.

The chain carries TRBV27 and TRBJ2-1; a weak D match, TRBD1 (7 bases). V lost 6 bases, J lost 3 bases, and 12 bases lay in between. The germline V gene encodes CDR1 MNHEY and CDR2 SMNVEV (reference sequence). The CDR3 runs to 14 residues. The CDR3 nucleotides read TGTGCCAGCAGCGGGCGGGACAGCTACAATGAGCAGTTCTTC. Protein sequence: CASSGRDSYNEQFF.

The rearrangement uses TRBV11-2 and TRBJ1-1; D is ambiguous. This CDR3 has 13 amino acids. Trimming took off 5 bases at V and 4 bases at J, with 11 bases between the two ends. Germline values: CDR1 SGHAT, CDR2 FQNNGV. The CDR3 bases are TGTGCCAGCAGCCACGAGCCAGGCACTGAAGCTTTCTTT. This gives the protein CASSHEPGTEAFF.

V and J are TRBV6-5 and TRBJ1-1, with D possibly being TRBD1 (5 bases). V lost 5 bases, J lost 11 bases, and 18 bases lay in between. Per the germline V gene, CDR1 is MNHEY and CDR2 is SVGAGI. The CDR3 is made up of 13 amino acids. In DNA, the CDR3 is TGTGCCAGCAGTAACGGACGGGGGATGAATGCTTTCTTT. It specifies CASSNGRGMNAFF.

The chain employs TRBV30 and TRBJ1-1, with D possibly TRBD1 on 5 matching bases. V was clipped by 4 bases and J by 1 base, with 10 bases between them. Looked up from germline, CDR1 is GTSNPN and CDR2 is SVGIG (reference sequence). The CDR3 consists of 13 residues. The CDR3: CAWNMDKNTEAFF. CDR3 bases: TGTGCCTGGAATATGGACAAGAACACTGAAGCTTTCTTT.

This rearrangement joins TRBV6-5 to TRBJ2-7; TRBD2 agrees at 11 bases. J gave up 4 bases and V 6 bases, and 5 bases lay outside the gene matches. CDR3 length: 14 amino acids. Germline-derived CDR1 and CDR2 are MNHEY and SVGAGI. The CDR3 region has the DNA TGTGCCAGCAGCCGACTAGCGGGAAGATACGAGCAGTACTTC. Amino acids: CASSRLAGRYEQYF.

The rearrangement uses TRBV7-2 and TRBJ1-2, with TRBD1 as a possible D gene (5 bases). Germline assignment: CDR1 SGHTA and CDR2 FQGNSA. V dropped 5 bases and J dropped 8 bases, with 15 bases sitting between them. The CDR3 length is 13 residues. The CDR3, as DNA: TGTGCCAGCAGCGCCGACGGGGGAGGCGGCTACACCTTC. Its translation: CASSADGGGGYTF.

The chain employs TRBV6-2 or TRBV6-3 and TRBJ1-1, with a possible D match to TRBD1 (5 bases). CDR1 is MNHEY, CDR2 SVGEGT, per germline. CDR3 length equals 11 residues. With 6 bases removed from V and 11 bases from J, the gap between germline ends came to 13 bases. CDR3 bases: TGTGCCAGCAGCAACAGGTTTGGGGCTTTCTTT. Its protein product is CASSNRFGAFF.

The rearrangement links TRBV28 to TRBJ1-2; D is perhaps TRBD1 (6 bases). Germline V CDR1 and CDR2: MDHEN, SYDVKM. With 4 bases removed from V and 5 bases from J, the gap between germline ends came to 11 bases. This CDR3 has 13 amino acids. The CDR3 sequence: CASSYGQHYGYTF. The CDR3 coding sequence is TGTGCCAGCAGTTATGGACAGCATTATGGCTACACCTTC.

The chain is built from TRBV10-3 and TRBJ2-5; perhaps TRBD2 as D (5 bases). Germline loops: CDR1 ENHRY, CDR2 SYGVKD. This CDR3 is 12 amino acids long. V was clipped by 8 bases and J by 0 bases, with 7 bases between them. This CDR3 is CAISGYQETQYF. DNA of the CDR3: TGTGCCATCTCGGGGTACCAAGAGACCCAGTACTTC.

CDR3 region: CASSRGGTGGYTF. The CDR3, as DNA: TGTGCCAGCAGTAGGGGGGGAACGGGTGGCTACACCTTC. The genes are TRBV28 and TRBJ1-2, with D tentatively TRBD1 (6 bases). V lost 5 bases and J 7 bases, leaving 14 bases between the germline ends. The CDR3 is 13 residues long. Germline CDR1 reads MDHEN; CDR2 reads SYDVKM.

The J gene is TRBJ1-6, the V gene TRBV5-4; D may be TRBD1 (6 bases). V shed 0 bases and J shed 7 bases, with 8 bases lying between them. Germline V gives CDR1 SGHNT, CDR2 YYREEE (reference sequence). This CDR3 comprises 14 residues. CDR3 in amino acids: CASSLEQGNSPLHF. The CDR3 DNA sequence: TGTGCCAGCAGCTTGGAACAGGGCAATTCACCCCTCCACTTT.

V gene TRBV14 combines with J gene TRBJ2-2; 7 bases match TRBD1. CDR3 size: 16 residues. V was clipped by 0 bases and J by 5 bases; unmatched bases: 6. Germline CDR1 SGHDN, CDR2 FVKESK. Written as DNA, the CDR3 is TGTGCCAGCAGCCAAGAAGGGGGCCGGCGGACCGGGGAGCTGTTTTTT. It specifies CASSQEGGRRTGELFF.

This chain connects TRBV5-1 to TRBJ2-2; weak D call: TRBD2 (6 bases). The germline V and J ends were trimmed by 3 bases and 4 bases, with 13 bases remaining between them. The germline CDR1 and CDR2 sequences are SGHRS and YFSETQ. The CDR3 contains 15 residues. The CDR3 DNA is TGCGCCAGCAGCTCCCGGGCGGGATCCACCGGGGAGCTGTTTTTT. This translates into CASSSRAGSTGELFF. The whole variable domain, remainder taken from reference TRBV5-1 and TRBJ2-2, is KAGVTQTPRYLIKTRGQQVTLSCSPISGHRSVSWYQQTPGQGLQFLFEYFSETQRNKGNFPGRFSGRQFSNSRSEMNVSTLELGDSALYLCASSSRAGSTGELFFGEGSRLTVL.

The chain employs TRBV29-1 and TRBJ2-1; TRBD2 matches at 9 bases. This CDR3 is 14 amino acids long. CDR1 and CDR2 from the germline V gene are SQVTM and ANQGSEA. V lost 6 bases and J lost 3; bases outside the gene matches: 6. The CDR3 bases are TGCAGCGTACGCCAGACTAGCGGCTACAATGAGCAGTTCTTC. Its protein is CSVRQTSGYNEQFF.

This clone is medium-sized by share. Written as DNA, the CDR3 is TGTGCCAGCAGCCCGGGGACATATAATCAGCCCCAGCATTTT. Translated: CASSPGTYNQPQHF. V usage is TRBV11-2 and J usage is TRBJ1-5, with a possible D match to TRBD1 (6 bases). The CDR3 is made up of 14 amino acids. Trimming pared 5 bases from V and 4 bases from J, leaving 12 bases between. Germline V gene lookup returns CDR1 SGHAT and CDR2 FQNNGV.

This chain connects TRBV5-1 to TRBJ2-3, with 7 bases lining up with TRBD2. Germline CDR1 SGHRS, CDR2 YFSETQ. This CDR3 contains 16 residues. Unmatched junction bases numbered 11, after V lost 5 bases and J lost 2 bases. CDR3 DNA: TGCGCCAGCAGTCCAAGCGCGGGGGTACTCACAGATACGCAGTATTTT. Its protein is CASSPSAGVLTDTQYF.

Points on this clone: Its ends do not fully match the called genes, so a read error is possible. This chain uses TRBV28 with TRBJ1-2; D may be TRBD1 (5 bases). Germline values: CDR1 MDHEN, CDR2 SYDVKM. The CDR3 is made up of 14 amino acids. In nucleotides, the CDR3 is TGTGCCGGCAGTTATGTCGGGGGAAACTATGGCTACACCTTC. Translation gives CAGSYVGGNYGYTF.

The rearrangement joins TRBV24-1 to TRBJ2-7; TRBD1 is a possible D gene (5 bases). In germline, CDR1 is KGHDR, CDR2 SFDVKD. The ends were cut back, 0 bases at V and 2 bases at J, with 10 bases in the middle. The CDR3 runs 15 residues. CDR3 amino acids: CATSDLGTGTYEQYF. DNA of the CDR3: TGTGCCACCAGTGATTTGGGTACAGGAACCTACGAGCAGTACTTC.

The rearrangement uses TRBV5-6 and TRBJ2-3, with 7 bases matching TRBD2. The CDR3 has 15 residues. After removal of 4 bases from V and 4 bases from J, the junction contained 9 bases not matched to a gene. Germline V gene data show CDR1 as SGHDT and CDR2 as YYEEEE. In DNA form, the CDR3 reads TGTGCCAGCAGCCCTCGGGGAGGGTGGGCAGATACGCAGTATTTT. Translation: CASSPRGGWADTQYF.